This T cell receptor beta chain was obtained from a study of CD8+ T cells in alopecia areata. Extracted RNA was reverse transcribed into cDNA, the sequencing template. Profiled with immunoSEQ multiplex PCR; TCRdb holds only in-frame clones, not every one. This repertoire shows 90,000 to 150,000 clones, 35% to 45% found once; its top ten account for 3% to 3.5%. The CDR3 is made up of 13 amino acids. Germline assignment: CDR1 SGHDT and CDR2 YYEEEE. V was shortened by 4 bases and J by 7 bases, with 13 bases between the two germline ends. Sequenced sample: CD4+ T cells sorted from blood. This TCR was recovered from a human donor with alopecia areata. The chain recombines TRBV5-6 with TRBJ2-3; D uncertain. CDR3 residues: CASSPVAEHTQYF. In DNA form, the CDR3 reads TGTGCCAGCAGCCCCGTGGCAGAGCATACGCAGTATTTT.